A selection of T cell receptor beta chains follows, all from one sample in a study of cytomegalovirus exposure and HLA in healthy donors. Method: immunoSEQ multiplex PCR; TCRdb's copy keeps in-frame clones and lacks some. The table has approximately 170,000 clones, approximately 80% seen once. Sequencing was done on a sample of PBMCs. Receptors originate from a male donor in good health and CMV-seronegative. CDR3s include the opening cysteine and the closing phenylalanine or tryptophan. Clone size is not always given. Where it is, it says once, few, many or a class for expanded clones.

J gene: TRBJ1-5; V gene: TRBV4-1; clone size: NA; CDR3 protein: CASSQSGQPQHF
J gene: TRBJ2-5; V gene: TRBV5-6; clone size: NA; CDR3 protein: CASSPYGTDLGTQYF
J gene: TRBJ2-2; V gene: TRBV5-1; clone size: NA; CDR3 protein: CASSRGGTNTGELFF
J gene: TRBJ1-2; V gene: TRBV5-1; clone size: few; CDR3 protein: CASSLESRDYGYTF
J gene: TRBJ2-5; V gene: TRBV4-1; clone size: NA; CDR3 protein: CASSLSGLAGGGETQYF
J gene: TRBJ2-5; V gene: TRBV5-8; clone size: NA; CDR3 protein: CASSPDRGETQYF
J gene: TRBJ2-1; V gene: TRBV6-6; clone size: NA; CDR3 protein: CASRTPGLAGNEQFF
J gene: TRBJ1-1; V gene: TRBV6-5; clone size: NA; CDR3 protein: CASSSPGITEAFF
J gene: TRBJ2-7; V gene: TRBV28; clone size: NA; CDR3 protein: CAGGTAYEQYF
J gene: TRBJ2-4; V gene: TRBV19; clone size: once; CDR3 protein: CASSGFGAWAKNIQYF
J gene: TRBJ2-7; V gene: TRBV7-9; clone size: NA; CDR3 protein: CASSRLAGDPYEQYF
J gene: TRBJ1-1; V gene: TRBV30; clone size: NA; CDR3 protein: CAWSVTGSTEAFF
J gene: TRBJ1-1; V gene: TRBV5-4; clone size: NA; CDR3 protein: CASSLLEGMNTEAFF
J gene: TRBJ1-5; V gene: TRBV5-1; clone size: NA; CDR3 protein: CASSLAGNQPQHF
J gene: TRBJ2-3; V gene: TRBV13; clone size: NA; CDR3 protein: CASSRATGEAADTQYF
J gene: TRBJ2-7; V gene: TRBV4-3; clone size: NA; CDR3 protein: CASSQSGTARYEQYF
J gene: TRBJ1-1; V gene: TRBV27; clone size: NA; CDR3 protein: CASSPNRGLLNTEAFF
J gene: TRBJ1-1; V gene: TRBV7-2; clone size: NA; CDR3 protein: CASSVRDRRTEAFF
J gene: TRBJ2-7; V gene: TRBV28; clone size: NA; CDR3 protein: CASSLWSGGQISYEQYF
J gene: TRBJ2-6; V gene: TRBV11-2; clone size: NA; CDR3 protein: CASSSPGTGANVLTF
J gene: TRBJ1-2; V gene: TRBV7-3; clone size: NA; CDR3 protein: CASSLEGGLGGYTF
J gene: TRBJ2-5; V gene: TRBV5-4; clone size: NA; CDR3 protein: CASSPRGGGEETQYF
J gene: TRBJ1-2; V gene: TRBV28; clone size: NA; CDR3 protein: CASRRAGEWASYGYGYTF
J gene: TRBJ2-3; V gene: TRBV2; clone size: NA; CDR3 protein: CASRADIAQYF
J gene: TRBJ1-5; V gene: TRBV27; clone size: NA; CDR3 protein: CASSPHRGNSNQPQHF
J gene: TRBJ2-7; V gene: TRBV2; clone size: NA; CDR3 protein: CASSVTSGSYEQYF
J gene: TRBJ2-4; V gene: TRBV28; clone size: NA; CDR3 protein: CASSPPGIENIQYF
J gene: TRBJ2-2; V gene: TRBV5-1; clone size: NA; CDR3 protein: CASSLVQGRTGELFF
J gene: TRBJ2-5; V gene: TRBV27; clone size: NA; CDR3 protein: CASRFMGGGQETQYF
J gene: TRBJ2-3; V gene: TRBV28; clone size: NA; CDR3 protein: CASSPGTGASDTQYF
J gene: TRBJ1-2; V gene: TRBV28; clone size: NA; CDR3 protein: CASSPRLYGYTF
J gene: TRBJ1-5; V gene: TRBV19; clone size: NA; CDR3 protein: CASSQTGGTSQPQHF
J gene: TRBJ2-7; V gene: TRBV19; clone size: NA; CDR3 protein: CASSITDSYSYEQYF
J gene: TRBJ2-7; V gene: TRBV28; clone size: NA; CDR3 protein: CASSLWTGGHYEQYF
J gene: TRBJ1-2; V gene: TRBV9; clone size: NA; CDR3 protein: CASSAHRDGYTF
J gene: TRBJ1-1; V gene: TRBV14; clone size: NA; CDR3 protein: CASSQGGVRAAFF
J gene: TRBJ2-1; V gene: TRBV28; clone size: NA; CDR3 protein: CASSFSLAGAAYTHEQFF
J gene: TRBJ2-7; V gene: TRBV5-1; clone size: NA; CDR3 protein: CASSPRTGGPYEQYF
J gene: TRBJ2-1; V gene: TRBV10-3; clone size: NA; CDR3 protein: CAISETGLAGVNEQFF
J gene: TRBJ1-4; V gene: TRBV7-9; clone size: NA; CDR3 protein: CASSPEATNEKLFF
J gene: TRBJ2-6; V gene: TRBV5-1; clone size: NA; CDR3 protein: CASSWGALLSGANVLTF
J gene: TRBJ1-5; V gene: TRBV6-1; clone size: NA; CDR3 protein: CASSLAGNQPQHF
J gene: TRBJ2-3; V gene: TRBV2; clone size: NA; CDR3 protein: CASRETSGSPDTQYF
J gene: TRBJ2-1; V gene: TRBV7-3; clone size: once; CDR3 protein: CASSFTPSGQGKNEQFF
J gene: TRBJ1-5; V gene: TRBV6-6; clone size: NA; CDR3 protein: CASSPGTRNQPQHF
J gene: TRBJ1-2; V gene: TRBV11-1; clone size: NA; CDR3 protein: CASASYGYTF
J gene: TRBJ2-7; V gene: TRBV7-2; clone size: NA; CDR3 protein: CASTRGQGIHEQYF
J gene: TRBJ1-2; V gene: TRBV29-1; clone size: NA; CDR3 protein: CSVRGQGLVGYTF